The rows below give T cell receptor beta chains drawn from one sample of a study of response to subunit inactivated influenza vaccine. One entry per CDR3 protein results from TCRdb running MiXCR on the RT-PCR reads. In the table there are over 300,000 distinct CDR3 sequences, just over 20% of which are singletons. The sample consisted of PBMCs from blood, taken less than 22 months after vaccination. All receptors come from a man between 50 and 75 years old who received an inactivated influenza vaccine. Both conserved end residues are part of each CDR3. D genes are given only for firm matches. Rows may omit the clone size; those that give it use once, few, many or a size class.

V gene	J gene	D gene	clone size	CDR3 DNA	CDR3 protein
TRBV7-9	TRBJ1-2	.	many	TGTGCCAGCAGCTTAGAGGTAAACCACGCCGGCTACACCTTC	CASSLEVNHAGYTF
TRBV7-8	TRBJ2-5	.	few	TGTGCCAGCAGCTCACGTACTCAAGAGACCCAGTACTTC	CASSSRTQETQYF
TRBV30	TRBJ1-2	.	.	TGTGCCTGGAGTGTAAGAGGGTATAACTATGGCTACACCTTC	CAWSVRGYNYGYTF
TRBV20-1	TRBJ1-5	.	.	TGCAGTGCTCCCTATACCGGGGGCAATCAGCCCCAGCATTTT	CSAPYTGGNQPQHF
TRBV29-1	TRBJ2-5	.	once	TGCAGCGTAGGTGGGGCAGGGTCAGAGACCCAGTACTTC	CSVGGAGSETQYF
TRBV6-5	TRBJ2-1	.	.	TGTGCCAGCAGTTACACGCGGGACCAGAGGTCACAGTTCTTC	CASSYTRDQRSQFF
TRBV28	TRBJ1-1	TRBD1	few	TGTGCCAGCAGTTCCGCGGGGACAGGGGCTCGAAGCACTGAAGCTTTCTTT	CASSSAGTGARSTEAFF
TRBV5-1	TRBJ2-3	TRBD2	.	TGCGCCAGCAGCTTGGAGGCGACTAGCGGAGGCACAGATACGCAGTATTTT	CASSLEATSGGTDTQYF
TRBV4-3	TRBJ2-7	.	.	TGCGCCAGCAGCCAAAGAATGGACCCTGAATGGGAGCAGTACTTC	CASSQRMDPEWEQYF
TRBV28	TRBJ2-1	.	few	TGTGCCAGCAGTTCCCCGGGCCCAACCTACAATGAGCAGTTCTTC	CASSSPGPTYNEQFF
TRBV29-1	TRBJ2-3	TRBD2	once	TGCAGCGTTCCGGGGACTAGCGGATACACAGATACGCAGTATTTT	CSVPGTSGYTDTQYF
TRBV5-1	TRBJ1-6	TRBD1	many	TGCGCCAGCAGCGCATCCGGGACAGGGTTTAATTCACCCCTCCACTTT	CASSASGTGFNSPLHF
TRBV7-9	TRBJ1-4	.	few	TGTGCCAGCAGCGCGGACAGAGTTAATGAAAAACTGTTTTTT	CASSADRVNEKLFF
TRBV28	TRBJ2-7	.	few	TGTGCCAGTAGCCCGATCGTTCAGGGCTACGAGCAGTACTTC	CASSPIVQGYEQYF
TRBV20-1	TRBJ2-7	.	.	TGCAGTGCTAGAGTTCTAACCTACGAGCAGTACTTC	CSARVLTYEQYF
TRBV15	TRBJ2-2	.	.	TGTGCCACCAGCAGAGATGGTCTCGGGGCCGGGGAGCTGTTTTTT	CATSRDGLGAGELFF
TRBV6-2/TRBV6-3	TRBJ1-1	.	.	TGTGCCAGCACCCAAGACACCGCCAGGAAAGCTTTCTTT	CASTQDTARKAFF
TRBV12-3/TRBV12-4	TRBJ2-3	TRBD2	.	TGTGCCAGCACCGATAGCGGGATCACAGATACGCAGTATTTT	CASTDSGITDTQYF
TRBV10-3	TRBJ1-2	TRBD1	few	TGTGCCATCAGCAACAGGGGGAACTATGGCTACACCTTC	CAISNRGNYGYTF
TRBV12-3/TRBV12-4	TRBJ2-6	.	few	TGTGCCAGCAGTTTTCGTGCCTCTGGGGCCAACGTCCTGACTTTC	CASSFRASGANVLTF
TRBV19	TRBJ1-3	.	.	TGTGCCAGTAGTGCATACCGGACGGCCTCTGGAAACACCATATATTTT	CASSAYRTASGNTIYF
TRBV20-1	TRBJ2-7	.	.	TGCAGTGCTAGTGATCAGGTATCCTACGAGCAGTACTTC	CSASDQVSYEQYF
TRBV29-1	TRBJ2-1	TRBD2	few	TGCAGCGAGCTAGCGGGAGGGCTGAATGAGCAGTTCTTC	CSELAGGLNEQFF
TRBV19	TRBJ1-1	TRBD1	.	TGTGCCAGTACCGAAGACAGGGGATTAAACACTGAAGCTTTCTTT	CASTEDRGLNTEAFF
TRBV20-1	TRBJ2-3	.	.	TGCAGTGCTAGGCCCCCACAGGGAACCATCGTTACGCAGTATTTT	CSARPPQGTIVTQYF
TRBV7-8	TRBJ2-3	.	.	TGTGCCAGCAGGGGACTGTACACAGATACGCAGTATTTT	CASRGLYTDTQYF
TRBV4-2	TRBJ1-4	.	.	TGTGCCAGCAGCCGTGTAGGTGGGGGCGAAAAACTGTTTTTT	CASSRVGGGEKLFF
TRBV25-1	TRBJ2-1	TRBD1	few	TGTGCCAGCAGTGAGCCACAGGGGTCCTCCTACAATGAGCAGTTCTTC	CASSEPQGSSYNEQFF
TRBV6-1	TRBJ1-3	.	few	TGTGCCAGCAGCACAGGGAGTGGAAACACCATATATTTT	CASSTGSGNTIYF
TRBV10-3	TRBJ2-1	TRBD2	few	TGTGCCATCAGTGAACTAGCGGGAGGCACCTACAATGAGCAGTTCTTC	CAISELAGGTYNEQFF
TRBV29-1	TRBJ1-1	TRBD1	many	TGCAGCGTGCGACAGGGGAACACTGAAGCTTTCTTT	CSVRQGNTEAFF
TRBV12-3/TRBV12-4	TRBJ1-5	.	.	TGTGCCAGCAGTTTACTCTGGCAGGGGACTAGACATCAGCCCCAGCATTTT	CASSLLWQGTRHQPQHF
TRBV4-1	TRBJ1-2	.	.	TGCGCCAGCAGCCAACGCGAGGGGGACTATGGCTACACCTTC	CASSQREGDYGYTF
TRBV27	TRBJ1-6	.	.	TGTGCCAGCAGCATAAGGAGAGATAGCTCCTATAATTCACCCCTCCACTTT	CASSIRRDSSYNSPLHF
TRBV6-2/TRBV6-3	TRBJ2-1	TRBD1	few	TGTGCCAGCAGTTACCGGGACAGCTCCTACAATGAGCAGTTCTTC	CASSYRDSSYNEQFF
TRBV7-8	TRBJ2-7	.	.	TGTGCCAGCAGCTTAGCGCCCAGGAGCGTCTCCTACGAGCAGTACTTC	CASSLAPRSVSYEQYF
TRBV5-1	TRBJ1-1	TRBD1	many	TGCGCCAGCAGCTCCAACAGGGGAGGATCGGGGGAGGCTTTCTTT	CASSSNRGGSGEAFF
TRBV7-9	TRBJ2-1	TRBD1	few	TGTGCCAGCAGCTTACCGGGACAGAGTTACAATGAGCAGTTCTTC	CASSLPGQSYNEQFF
TRBV4-1	TRBJ2-7	.	.	TGCGCCAGCAGCCAAGGGGGGAGCTCCTACGAGCAGTACTTC	CASSQGGSSYEQYF
TRBV5-1	TRBJ1-2	.	.	TGCGCCAGCAGCTTGGGCGATGCGGGACGGAACTATGGCTACACCTTC	CASSLGDAGRNYGYTF
TRBV12-3/TRBV12-4	TRBJ1-6	.	.	TGTGCCAGCAGTTTACAGGGAGGGCACTCACCCCTCCACTTT	CASSLQGGHSPLHF
TRBV11-3	TRBJ2-7	.	few	TGTGCCAGCAGCTTAGATGGTTTCGAGCAGTACTTC	CASSLDGFEQYF
TRBV2	TRBJ1-3	.	many	TGTGCCAGCAGTGGCGCAACGGGAAACACCATATATTTT	CASSGATGNTIYF
TRBV5-1	TRBJ2-3	TRBD1	few	TGCGCCAGCAGAAGATGGACAGGTGCAGATACGCAGTATTTT	CASRRWTGADTQYF
TRBV4-3	TRBJ2-3	.	.	TGCGCCAGCAGCCAACTAGGACTCCTCACAGATACGCAGTATTTT	CASSQLGLLTDTQYF
TRBV19	TRBJ1-1	.	few	TGTGCCAGTCAGCGGGGAAAAACTGAAGCTTTCTTT	CASQRGKTEAFF
TRBV4-1	TRBJ1-5	.	.	TGCGCCAGCAGCCAAGTCGGCAGGGGACTCAATCAGCCCCAGCATTTT	CASSQVGRGLNQPQHF
TRBV2	TRBJ2-6	.	.	TGTGCCAGCAGTATCGGACGATCTGGGGCCAACGTCCTGACTTTC	CASSIGRSGANVLTF
TRBV7-9	TRBJ1-1	.	few	TGTGCCAGCAGCTTAGAAGTCGGACGAACCGACACTGAAGCTTTCTTT	CASSLEVGRTDTEAFF
TRBV24-1	TRBJ1-5	TRBD1	.	TGTGCCACCAGTGATACCGGGACAGGGGGCAATCAGCCCCAGCATTTT	CATSDTGTGGNQPQHF
TRBV6-2/TRBV6-3	TRBJ1-5	.	.	TGTGCCAGCAGTTATTCGGGGAAGCAGCCCCAGCATTTT	CASSYSGKQPQHF
TRBV6-2/TRBV6-3	TRBJ1-1	.	few	TGTGCCAGCAGTTACCCCCCTGGGGGGTCGTTCACTGAAGCTTTCTTT	CASSYPPGGSFTEAFF
TRBV7-9	TRBJ1-4	.	many	TGTGCCAGCAGCTTATCTGGTGAAAAACTGTTTTTT	CASSLSGEKLFF
TRBV6-5	TRBJ2-1	.	few	TGTGCCAGCAGTTACATCAATGAGCAGTTCTTC	CASSYINEQFF
TRBV6-1	TRBJ1-4	.	.	TGTGCCAGCAGGTGGACGTCGGCAACTAATGAAAAACTGTTTTTT	CASRWTSATNEKLFF
TRBV6-5	TRBJ1-4	.	many	TGTGCCAGCAGTTACGGGCAGAGGTCGGCGAAAGGGGAAAAACTGTTTTTT	CASSYGQRSAKGEKLFF